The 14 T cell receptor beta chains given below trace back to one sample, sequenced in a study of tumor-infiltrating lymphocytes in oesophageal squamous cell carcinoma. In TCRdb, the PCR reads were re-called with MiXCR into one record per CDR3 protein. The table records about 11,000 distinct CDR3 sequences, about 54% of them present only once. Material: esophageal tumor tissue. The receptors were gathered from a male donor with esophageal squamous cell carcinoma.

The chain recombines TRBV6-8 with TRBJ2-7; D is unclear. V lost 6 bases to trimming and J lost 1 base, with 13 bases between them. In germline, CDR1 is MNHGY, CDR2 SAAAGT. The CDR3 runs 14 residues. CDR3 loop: CASRGRHRSYEQYF. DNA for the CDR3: TGTGCCAGCAGGGGCCGACACCGATCCTACGAGCAGTACTTC.

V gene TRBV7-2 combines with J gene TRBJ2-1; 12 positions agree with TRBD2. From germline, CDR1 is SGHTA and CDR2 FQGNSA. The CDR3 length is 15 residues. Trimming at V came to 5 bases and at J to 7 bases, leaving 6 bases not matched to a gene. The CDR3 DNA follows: TGTGCCAGCAGCCCGACTAGCGGGAGAAGAAATGAGCAGTTCTTC. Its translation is CASSPTSGRRNEQFF. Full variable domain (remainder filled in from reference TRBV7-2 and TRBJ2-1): GAGVSQSPSNKVTEKGKDVELRCDPISGHTALYWYRQSLGQGLEFLIYFQGNSAPDKSGLPSDRFSAERTGGSVSTLTIQRTQQEDSAVYLCASSPTSGRRNEQFFGPGTRLTVL.

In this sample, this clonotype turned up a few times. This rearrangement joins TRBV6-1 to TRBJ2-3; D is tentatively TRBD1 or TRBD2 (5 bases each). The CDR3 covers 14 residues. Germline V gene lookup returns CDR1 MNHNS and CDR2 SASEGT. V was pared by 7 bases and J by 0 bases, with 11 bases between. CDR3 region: CASTRGGSTDTQYF. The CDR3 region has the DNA TGTGCCAGCACCCGGGGCGGGAGCACAGATACGCAGTATTTT.

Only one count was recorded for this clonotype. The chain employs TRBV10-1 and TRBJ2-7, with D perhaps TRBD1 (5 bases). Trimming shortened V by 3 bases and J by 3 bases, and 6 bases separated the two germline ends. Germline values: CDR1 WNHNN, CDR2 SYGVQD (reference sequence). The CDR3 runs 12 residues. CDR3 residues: CASSDQGYEQYF. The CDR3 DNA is TGCGCCAGCAGTGATCAGGGCTACGAGCAGTACTTC.

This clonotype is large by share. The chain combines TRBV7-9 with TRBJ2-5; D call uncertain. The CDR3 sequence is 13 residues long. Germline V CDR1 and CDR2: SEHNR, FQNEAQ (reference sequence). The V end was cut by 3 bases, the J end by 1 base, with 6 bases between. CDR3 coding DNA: TGTGCCAGCAGCTTCGGGCTCCAAGAGACCCAGTACTTC. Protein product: CASSFGLQETQYF.

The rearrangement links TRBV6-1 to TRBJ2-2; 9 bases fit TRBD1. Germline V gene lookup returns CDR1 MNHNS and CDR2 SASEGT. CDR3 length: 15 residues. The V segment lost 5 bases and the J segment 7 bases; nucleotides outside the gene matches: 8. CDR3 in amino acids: CASSWTGAGIGELFF. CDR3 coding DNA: TGTGCCAGCAGTTGGACAGGGGCAGGAATCGGGGAGCTGTTTTTT.

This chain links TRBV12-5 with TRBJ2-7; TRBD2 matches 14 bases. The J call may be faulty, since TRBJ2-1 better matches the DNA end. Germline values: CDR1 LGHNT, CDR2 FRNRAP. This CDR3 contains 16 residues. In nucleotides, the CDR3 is TGTGCTAGTGGTTCCGGACTAGCGGGAGGATACAATGAGCAGTTCTTC. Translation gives CASGSGLAGGYNEQFF.

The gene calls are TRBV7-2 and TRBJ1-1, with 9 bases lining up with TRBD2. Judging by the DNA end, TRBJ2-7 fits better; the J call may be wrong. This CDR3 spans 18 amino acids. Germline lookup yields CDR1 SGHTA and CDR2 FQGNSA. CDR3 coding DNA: TGTGCCAGCAGCTCCTCCCTGCGACTAGCGGAGACCTACAATGAGCAGTACTTC. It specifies CASSSSLRLAETYNEQYF.

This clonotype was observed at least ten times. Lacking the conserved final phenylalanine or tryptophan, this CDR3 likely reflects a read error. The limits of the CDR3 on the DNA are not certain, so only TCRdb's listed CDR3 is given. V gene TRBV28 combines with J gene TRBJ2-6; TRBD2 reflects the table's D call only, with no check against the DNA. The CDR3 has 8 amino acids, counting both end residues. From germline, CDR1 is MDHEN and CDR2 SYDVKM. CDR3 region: CASSLSLA.

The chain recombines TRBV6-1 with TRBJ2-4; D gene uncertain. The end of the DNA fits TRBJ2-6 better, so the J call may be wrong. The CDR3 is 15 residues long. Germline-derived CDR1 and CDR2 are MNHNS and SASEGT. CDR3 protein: CASSEDNSGANVLTF. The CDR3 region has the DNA TGTGCCAGCAGTGAAGACAACTCTGGGGCCAACGTCCTGACTTTC.

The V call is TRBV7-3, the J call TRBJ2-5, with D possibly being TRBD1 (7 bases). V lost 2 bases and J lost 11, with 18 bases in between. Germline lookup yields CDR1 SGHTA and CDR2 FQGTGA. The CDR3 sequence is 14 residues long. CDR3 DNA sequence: TGTGCCAGCAGCTTACAGGGGGGTCCCGATGAGCAGTACTTC. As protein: CASSLQGGPDEQYF.

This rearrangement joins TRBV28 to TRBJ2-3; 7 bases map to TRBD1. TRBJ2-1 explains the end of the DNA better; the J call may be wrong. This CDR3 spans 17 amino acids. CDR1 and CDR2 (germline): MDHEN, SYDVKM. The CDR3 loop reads CASSLYRDRDLRVEQFF. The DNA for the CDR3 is TGTGCCAGCAGTTTATATCGTGACAGGGATTTGCGTGTTGAGCAGTTCTTC.

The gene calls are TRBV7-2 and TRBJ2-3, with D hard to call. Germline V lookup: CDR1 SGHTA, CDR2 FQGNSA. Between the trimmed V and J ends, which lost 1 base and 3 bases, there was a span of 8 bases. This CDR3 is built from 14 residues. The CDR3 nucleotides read TGTGCCAGCAGCTTAGAGGCTGTGACAGATACGCAGTATTTT. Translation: CASSLEAVTDTQYF.

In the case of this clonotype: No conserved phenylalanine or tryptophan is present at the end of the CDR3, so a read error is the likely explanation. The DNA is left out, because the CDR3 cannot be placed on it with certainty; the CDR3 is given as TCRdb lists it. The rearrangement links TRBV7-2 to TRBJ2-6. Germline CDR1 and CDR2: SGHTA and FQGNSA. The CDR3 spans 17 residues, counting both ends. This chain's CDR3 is CASSIRGRSSYEQYFGN.